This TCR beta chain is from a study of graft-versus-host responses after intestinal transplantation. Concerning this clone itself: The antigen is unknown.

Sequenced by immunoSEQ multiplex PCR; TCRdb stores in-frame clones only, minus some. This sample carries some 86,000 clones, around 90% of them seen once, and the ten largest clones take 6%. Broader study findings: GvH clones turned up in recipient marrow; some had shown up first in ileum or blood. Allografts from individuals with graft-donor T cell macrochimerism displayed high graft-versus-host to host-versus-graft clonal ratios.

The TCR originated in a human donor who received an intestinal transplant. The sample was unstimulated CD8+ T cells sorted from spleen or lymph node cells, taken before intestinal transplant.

CDR3 coding DNA: TGCGCCAGCAGCCAAGAAGTCGTACTAGCGGGAGGATACGAGCAGTACTTC. It specifies CASSQEVVLAGGYEQYF. The chain uses TRBV4-1 and TRBJ2-7, with 12 bases matching TRBD2. V lost 0 bases and J lost 4; bases outside the gene matches: 7. The CDR3 runs 17 residues. Germline values: CDR1 MGHRA, CDR2 YSYEKL.